Each of the 2 T cell receptor beta chains below was sequenced from the same sample in a study of radiotherapy plus CTLA-4 blockade in lung cancer. The assay was immunoSEQ multiplex PCR, and TCRdb's table has in-frame clones only and misses some. The sample lists approximately 32,000 clones; roughly 70% were seen once. Sequences were derived from peripheral blood, sampled from a patient treated with radiotherapy plus ipilimumab. These receptor sequences come from a human donor with non-small cell lung cancer who had stable disease on radiotherapy plus ipilimumab.

By sample share, this clone is medium-sized (0.01 to 0.1%). The chain combines TRBV7-2 with TRBJ1-4; D might be TRBD1 (6 bases). V dropped 4 bases and J dropped 8 bases, with 20 bases sitting between them. The CDR3 is made up of 16 amino acids. Germline CDR1 and CDR2: SGHTA and FQGNSA. CDR3 in DNA: TGTGCCAGCAGCTCAAAATTAGGGGGACTTGGGGAAAAACTGTTTTTT. Protein sequence: CASSSKLGGLGEKLFF. Full variable domain (outside the CDR3, taken from reference TRBV7-2 and TRBJ1-4): GAGVSQSPSNKVTEKGKDVELRCDPISGHTALYWYRQSLGQGLEFLIYFQGNSAPDKSGLPSDRFSAERTGGSVSTLTIQRTQQEDSAVYLCASSSKLGGLGEKLFFGSGTQLSVL.

The chain uses TRBV11-2 and TRBJ2-7, with TRBD2 as a possible D gene (7 bases). CDR1 SGHAT and CDR2 FQNNGV come from the germline V gene. V was trimmed by 4 bases and J by 4 bases, leaving 23 bases between them. There are 17 residues in the CDR3. The CDR3 DNA sequence: TGTGCCAGCAGCTCCACGACCGGGGGGCAGCGGAGGTACGAGCAGTACTTC. Translating it yields CASSSTTGGQRRYEQYF.